This record covers a single T cell receptor beta chain. The sample comes from a study of T cell responses to AZD1222 COVID-19 vaccine. Generated by immunoSEQ multiplex PCR, the TCRdb table keeps only in-frame clones and is missing some. The data hold tens of thousands of clones, with approximately 90% observed a single time. This TCR came from an adult who received the AZD1222 COVID-19 vaccine. The source material was peripheral blood, sampled 28 days after the second AZD1222 dose.

CDR3 residues: CASRRGPEAFF. CDR3 DNA: TGCGCCAGCAGGAGGGGGCCTGAAGCTTTCTTT. This chain joins TRBV5-1 and TRBJ1-1, with 7 bases matching TRBD1. The CDR3 is 11 residues long. J was trimmed by 6 bases and V by 5 bases; bases with no gene match: 1. CDR1 and CDR2 from the germline V gene are SGHRS and YFSETQ.